This paragraph covers one T cell receptor (beta chain) sequence. Trimming took off 1 base at V and 7 bases at J, with 8 bases between the two ends. CDR1 is DFQATT, CDR2 SNEGSKA, per germline (reference sequence). This CDR3 is built from 12 residues. In TCRdb, the 5' RACE reads were re-called with MiXCR into one record per CDR3 protein. The sample has about 170,000 distinct CDR3 sequences; 5.5% to 8% are singletons. The source of the sample is a study of T cells after yellow fever vaccination. This receptor was taken from a man younger than 35 who received the YFV17D yellow fever vaccine. This specimen was CD4+ T cells sorted from PBMCs, taken on the day of the first yellow fever vaccination. This chain joins TRBV20-1 and TRBJ1-5; D unclear. CDR3 amino acids: CSARGGGQPQHF. CDR3 in DNA: TGCAGTGCTAGAGGCGGAGGGCAGCCCCAGCATTTT.